Listed here is a single T cell receptor (beta chain). Trimming took off 5 bases at V and 4 bases at J, with 18 bases between the two ends. This CDR3 spans 15 amino acids. Germline CDR1 reads SGHRS; CDR2 reads YFSETQ. Sequenced by immunoSEQ multiplex PCR; TCRdb stores in-frame clones only, minus some. The table has around 130,000 clones, roughly four fifths seen once. This sample was included in a study of blood T cell repertoires in COVID-19. Whole-study context: COVID-19 samples collected from the United States, Italy and Spain covered acute and convalescent phases.

The chain recombines TRBV5-1 with TRBJ1-2; weak D call: TRBD1 (5 bases). The specimen was peripheral blood. This clonotype was sampled from a woman aged 60-70 years with acute or convalescent COVID-19. DNA of the CDR3: TGCGCCAGCAGTCCTGAATACGACAGCTTCTATGGCTACACCTTC. Translation gives CASSPEYDSFYGYTF.